Described below is a single T cell receptor (beta chain) sequence and its context. Its antigen is unknown. TCRdb derives one entry per CDR3 protein from the 5' RACE reads, leaving out DNA. Across about 260,000 distinct CDR3 sequences, the top ten clones capture approximately 0.41% of the sample. The CDR3 sequence is 17 residues long. Germline CDR1 reads LGHNA; CDR2 reads YNFKEQ. The sample is drawn from a study of T cells expressing NK-cell markers. At the level of the study: All TCR beta repertoires analysed originated from sorted CD3+CD56+NKG2C+, CD3+CD56+NKG2C- and CD3+CD56-NKG2C+ T cells. The eight sequenced donors comprised seven who were HCMV-seropositive and one who was seronegative. Study-wide results and caveats: Unclear, still, was the HCMV specificity of the expanded NKG2C+ T cell clones. The share of CD8+ T cells held by dominant NKG2C+ clonotypes was about 1.0-7.5% in about six donors.

The clonotype comes from a man aged 18 to 30 in good health. The material sequenced was blood T cells: a sorted CD56 or NKG2C T cell subset, CD4+ or CD8+ T cells, or bulk PBMC T cells (not recorded which). The chain carries TRBV4-2 and TRBJ2-2; the TRBD2 assignment by TCRdb is unverifiable without DNA. The CDR3 loop is CASSPGTSGSKAGELFF.